The 14 T cell receptor beta chains below come from one sample, sequenced in a study of identical twins' blood T cells (dated by TCRdb to 2013 to 2014). Library construction relied on 5' RACE. The reads were generated on an Illumina Genome Analyzer IIx. TCRdb cleaned the public reads at Q25 with fastp, built clones with MiXCR and kept in-frame beta chains. Duplicate CDR3 protein sequences are folded into a single record with the most common DNA and genes. The sample contains 350,000 to 400,000 distinct CDR3 sequences, more than 25% of them found a single time. The top ten constitute about 6% of the sample. Sequenced input: PBMCs. These receptor sequences come from a woman aged 18-49 years in good health.

This clonotype has more than one count but fewer than ten. A read error may account for a junction end that differs from germline. The chain couples TRBV20-1 to TRBJ2-1, with D unclear. Germline values: CDR1 DFQATT, CDR2 SNEGSKA (reference sequence). The CDR3 has 13 amino acids. The CDR3 loop reads CSASTPSSNEQFF. DNA for the CDR3: TGCAGTGCTAGTACCCCCTCCTCCAATGAGCAGTTCTTC.

V and J are TRBV20-1 and TRBJ2-5; TRBD2 is a possible D gene (5 bases). Trimming shortened V by 5 bases and J by 3 bases, and 10 bases separated the two germline ends. This CDR3 region has 12 residues. Germline CDR1 DFQATT, CDR2 SNEGSKA (reference sequence). CDR3 residues: CSAQDGKETQYF. The CDR3 DNA sequence: TGCAGTGCTCAGGACGGGAAAGAGACCCAGTACTTC.

This clonotype was recorded many times. The chain has TRBV11-2 and TRBJ1-3; TRBD1 aligns across 7 bases. The germline V gene has CDR1 SGHAT and CDR2 FQNNGV. The CDR3 runs to 16 residues. The trim removed 4 bases at V and 4 bases at J, leaving 10 bases unmatched. The CDR3 coding sequence is TGTGCCAGCAGCTCGACCCGGGACAGTCAGGGAAACACCATATATTTT. Translated, it gives CASSSTRDSQGNTIYF. Complete variable domain (other parts from reference TRBV11-2 and TRBJ1-3): EAGVAQSPRYKIIEKRQSVAFWCNPISGHATLYWYQQILGQGPKLLIQFQNNGVVDDSQLPKDRFSAERLKGVDSTLKIQPAKLEDSAVYLCASSSTRDSQGNTIYFGEGSWLTVV.

Only a few counts were recorded for this clonotype. This chain connects TRBV11-2 to TRBJ2-2; D remains unclear. From germline, CDR1 is SGHAT and CDR2 FQNNGV. The V gene lost 1 base and the J gene lost 7 bases, with 13 bases spanning the gap. The length of the CDR3 is 15 residues. The CDR3 nucleotides are TGTGCCAGCAGCTTAGCACTCCCGGACGTCGGGGAGCTGTTTTTT. Its protein is CASSLALPDVGELFF.

V gene TRBV21-1 combines with J gene TRBJ2-7; the table's TRBD2 call for D was not verified on the DNA. TRBV21-1 is labeled a pseudogene. The CDR3 extends over 15 amino acids. This CDR3 is CASSKAHRLPYEQYF. In nucleotides, the CDR3 is TGTGCCAGCAGCAAAGCGCACCGACTACCCTACGAGCAGTACTTC.

This chain links TRBV5-1 with TRBJ2-3, with TRBD2 identical over 9 bases. The CDR3 spans 16 residues. The germline V gene encodes CDR1 SGHRS and CDR2 YFSETQ. Unmatched junction bases numbered 13, after V lost 6 bases and J lost 5 bases. The CDR3 bases are TGCGCCAGCATACCGGACAGCGGGAGGCTGATAGATACGCAGTATTTT. This gives the protein CASIPDSGRLIDTQYF.

This clonotype has just a few counts. The V gene is TRBV3-1, the J gene TRBJ1-1; D is perhaps TRBD1 (5 bases). V was clipped by 5 bases and J by 10 bases, with 23 bases between them. CDR3 length equals 15 residues. Germline loops: CDR1 LGHDT, CDR2 YNNKEL (reference sequence). CDR3 in amino acids: CASSSRERGIAGAFF. For the CDR3, the DNA is TGTGCCAGCAGCTCCCGAGAGCGGGGCATCGCAGGAGCTTTCTTT.

This chain joins TRBV6-2 or TRBV6-3 and TRBJ2-1; 10 bases match TRBD2. The CDR3 extends over 15 amino acids. Per germline, CDR1 MNHEY and CDR2 SVGEGT. V dropped 4 bases and J dropped 6; count of bases not matched to a gene: 6. CDR3 in DNA: TGTGCCAGCAGTTTACAACTAGCGGGGATCAATGAGCAGTTCTTC. Translated: CASSLQLAGINEQFF.

The chain couples TRBV18 to TRBJ1-5; no reliable D call. Trimming removed 2 bases from V and 2 bases from J, with 13 bases in between. In germline, CDR1 is KGHSH, CDR2 LQKENI. The CDR3 runs to 16 residues. The CDR3 region is CASSPMRQDGNQPQHF. The CDR3 DNA follows: TGTGCCAGCTCACCAATGAGGCAGGATGGCAATCAGCCCCAGCATTTT.

The chain recombines TRBV12-5 with TRBJ2-2; D is perhaps TRBD1 (6 bases). The V gene lost 0 bases and the J gene lost 7 bases, with 15 bases spanning the gap. Germline CDR1 is LGHNT and CDR2 is FRNRAP. The CDR3 length is 16 residues. CDR3 in amino acids: CASGLVLSGHLGELFF. CDR3 in DNA: TGTGCTAGTGGTTTGGTATTGTCGGGACACCTCGGGGAGCTGTTTTTT.

There are a few counts of this clonotype. The J gene is TRBJ1-1, the V gene TRBV4-3; D is ambiguous. Germline V CDR1 and CDR2: LGHNA, YSLEER. Trimming left V 0 bases short and J 7 bases short, with 15 bases between. The CDR3 spans 15 residues. CDR3 in DNA: TGCGCCAGCAGCCAAGATCGCGGACTTTCGGGTGAAGCTTTCTTT. Protein sequence: CASSQDRGLSGEAFF.

The chain recombines TRBV5-4 with TRBJ1-1, with TRBD1 as a possible D gene (6 bases). The CDR3 has 15 amino acids. Germline values: CDR1 SGHNT, CDR2 YYREEE (reference sequence). V lost 4 bases and J 6 bases, leaving 19 bases between the germline ends. CDR3 sequence (DNA): TGTGCCAGCAGCGGAAAACAGGGTCAAGGATCTGAAGCTTTCTTT. Residues: CASSGKQGQGSEAFF.

The chain uses TRBV20-1 and TRBJ1-5, with a possible D match to TRBD1 (6 bases). Looked up from germline, CDR1 is DFQATT and CDR2 is SNEGSKA (reference sequence). Deletions cut 0 bases from V and 7 bases from J, with 13 bases between. This CDR3 has 14 residues. In DNA, the CDR3 is TGCAGTGCTAGAGATTATTTAGGGGGGCAGCCCCAGCATTTT. Translation gives CSARDYLGGQPQHF.

In its sample, this clonotype was seen a few times. The chain links TRBV6-1 to TRBJ2-2, with TRBD1 identical over 7 bases. V shed 7 bases and J 2 bases; nucleotides not matched to a gene: 7. The CDR3 runs to 15 residues. Germline loops: CDR1 MNHNS, CDR2 SASEGT. CDR3 in amino acids: CASMATGPNTGELFF. The CDR3 nucleotides read TGTGCCAGCATGGCGACAGGGCCCAACACCGGGGAGCTGTTTTTT.